Below are 18 T cell receptor beta chains sequenced from a single sample in a study of T cell responses to AZD1222 COVID-19 vaccine. Libraries were prepared by immunoSEQ multiplex PCR; TCRdb keeps only in-frame clonotypes and omits some of them. Among about 100,000 clones listed, around 86% were seen once. This sample comprised peripheral blood, obtained on day 0 of AZD1222 vaccination. The receptor source for this set is an adult in good health.

This clone was counted a few times. The V gene is TRBV27, the J gene TRBJ2-7; 16 nucleotides agree with TRBD2. CDR3 length equals 18 residues. The junction had 8 bases not matched to a gene; V was cut back by 2 bases and J by 4 bases. Germline CDR1 and CDR2: MNHEY and SMNVEV (reference sequence). DNA of the CDR3: TGTGCCAGCAGTTTAAACCCGGGACTAGCGGGAGGGAGGTACGAGCAGTACTTC. Translating gives CASSLNPGLAGGRYEQYF.

The CDR3 reads CATSRADGRAYEQYF. The CDR3 coding sequence is TGTGCCACCAGCAGAGCCGATGGTCGAGCCTACGAGCAGTACTTC. V usage is TRBV15 and J usage is TRBJ2-7; D is unresolved. The V end lost 1 base, the J end lost 2 bases, and 12 bases lay between the germline ends. The CDR3 extends over 15 amino acids. Germline V gives CDR1 LNHNV, CDR2 YYDKDF (reference sequence).

The V call is TRBV7-8, the J call TRBJ2-7, with 9 bases fitting TRBD1. V was clipped by 2 bases and J by 2 bases; unmatched bases: 4. Germline CDR1 SGHVS, CDR2 FQNEAQ. The CDR3 runs to 15 residues. The CDR3 spells CASSLMGQGTYEQYF. In DNA, the CDR3 is TGTGCCAGCAGCTTAATGGGACAGGGTACCTACGAGCAGTACTTC.

This sequence joins TRBV18 and TRBJ1-2, with a possible D match to TRBD1 (6 bases). V lost 6 bases, J lost 2 bases, and 10 bases lay in between. CDR1 is KGHSH, CDR2 LQKENI, per germline. The CDR3 spans 13 residues. The chain's CDR3 is CASSPTGNYGYTF. The DNA for the CDR3 is TGTGCCAGCTCCCCAACAGGGAACTATGGCTACACCTTC.

This clone was counted between two and nine times. The rearrangement links TRBV7-9 to TRBJ2-7; D possibly corresponds to TRBD1 (5 bases). Trimming shortened V by 3 bases and J by 3 bases, and 6 bases separated the two germline ends. From germline, CDR1 is SEHNR and CDR2 FQNEAQ (reference sequence). The length of the CDR3 is 12 residues. Here the CDR3 reads CASSLTDYEQYF. CDR3 bases: TGTGCCAGCAGCTTGACAGACTACGAGCAGTACTTC.

J is TRBJ1-1 and V is TRBV30; perhaps TRBD1 as D (5 bases). Germline V gives CDR1 GTSNPN, CDR2 SVGIG (reference sequence). The ends were cut back, 2 bases at V and 3 bases at J, with 10 bases in the middle. This CDR3 contains 13 residues. The CDR3 nucleotides are TGTGCCTGGAGTTGGGGCGGGGACACTGAAGCTTTCTTT. It specifies CAWSWGGDTEAFF.

The chain combines TRBV7-3 with TRBJ2-2; no reliable D call. The CDR3 loop spans 15 amino acids. V was trimmed by 4 bases and J by 4 bases, leaving 13 bases between them. Germline CDR1 SGHTA, CDR2 FQGTGA. The CDR3 bases are TGTGCCAGCAGCTCGCAATCCTTACCCACCGGGGAGCTGTTTTTT. This sequence encodes CASSSQSLPTGELFF.

The rearrangement uses TRBV19 and TRBJ2-3; tentatively, D is TRBD1 (6 bases). From germline, CDR1 is LNHDA and CDR2 SQIVND (reference sequence). The CDR3 contains 16 residues. Trimming shortened V by 4 bases and J by 3 bases, and 17 bases separated the two germline ends. The CDR3 region is CASSSSLARGTDTQYF. The CDR3 coding sequence is TGTGCCAGTAGTAGCTCCTTGGCCAGGGGAACAGATACGCAGTATTTT.

The V and J genes are TRBV7-2 and TRBJ1-3, with TRBD1 identical over 11 bases. The CDR3 sequence is 16 residues long. CDR1 and CDR2 (germline): SGHTA, FQGNSA. Unmatched junction bases numbered 1, after V lost 1 base and J lost 2 bases. For the CDR3, the DNA is TGTGCCAGCAGCTTAGGGGGACAGGGGGCTGGAAACACCATATATTTT. Translation gives CASSLGGQGAGNTIYF.

The V and J genes are TRBV2 and TRBJ1-1; a possible D gene is TRBD1 (5 bases). Germline V lookup: CDR1 SNHLY, CDR2 FYNNEI. This CDR3 comprises 15 residues. Trimming took 7 bases from V and 6 from J, leaving 21 bases between them. This CDR3 is CASIWGDIAPAEAFF. The CDR3 nucleotides are TGTGCCAGCATTTGGGGCGACATCGCTCCGGCTGAAGCTTTCTTT.

This chain links TRBV7-9 with TRBJ2-2, with 8 bases identical to TRBD1. This CDR3 is 16 amino acids long. The germline CDR1 and CDR2 sequences are SEHNR and FQNEAQ (reference sequence). V lost 5 bases to trimming and J lost 4 bases; unmatched junction nucleotides: 9. The CDR3 sequence: CASSRPGGASTGELFF. CDR3 DNA: TGTGCCAGCAGCCGTCCAGGGGGCGCGAGCACCGGGGAGCTGTTTTTT.

This clone appeared once. This chain uses TRBV6-6 with TRBJ2-1; 10 bases fit TRBD2. Germline values: CDR1 MNHNY, CDR2 SVGAGI (reference sequence). J gave up 9 bases and V 5 bases, and 7 bases lay outside the gene matches. The CDR3 is 14 residues long. The CDR3 region is CASSPGTSDREQFF. CDR3 bases: TGTGCCAGCAGTCCCGGGACTAGCGATCGTGAGCAGTTCTTC.

CDR3 DNA: TGTGCCAGCAGCTGGGACAGGACAAATGAAAAACTGTTTTTT. It specifies CASSWDRTNEKLFF. The rearrangement uses TRBV11-2 and TRBJ1-4; 8 positions match TRBD1. CDR3 size: 14 residues. The V and J ends lost 4 bases and 5 bases, in that order; junction bases with no gene match: 3. The germline V gene encodes CDR1 SGHAT and CDR2 FQNNGV. The entire variable domain, with the rest obtained from reference TRBV11-2 and TRBJ1-4, is as follows: EAGVAQSPRYKIIEKRQSVAFWCNPISGHATLYWYQQILGQGPKLLIQFQNNGVVDDSQLPKDRFSAERLKGVDSTLKIQPAKLEDSAVYLCASSWDRTNEKLFFGSGTQLSVL.

The V and J genes are TRBV6-2 or TRBV6-3 and TRBJ1-5; no firm D call. Germline V lookup: CDR1 MNHEY, CDR2 SVGEGT. The CDR3 sequence is 16 residues long. Trimming took off 2 bases at V and 0 bases at J, with 11 bases between the two ends. The CDR3 DNA reads TGTGCCAGCAGTTACGGGCAAAGGTATAGCAATCAGCCCCAGCATTTT. This sequence encodes CASSYGQRYSNQPQHF.

V is TRBV3-1 (or the pseudogene TRBV3-2) and J is TRBJ1-1; TRBD1 matches 9 bases. V shed 5 bases, J shed 6 bases, and the junction held 7 bases outside the gene matches. There are 14 residues in the CDR3. Looked up from germline, CDR1 is LGHDT and CDR2 is YNNKEL (reference sequence). The CDR3, as DNA: TGTGCCAGCAGCACCCGGGACAGGGCCGCTGAAGCTTTCTTT. As protein: CASSTRDRAAEAFF.

The chain has TRBV7-2 and TRBJ2-6; 10 bases align to TRBD1. CDR3 length equals 16 residues. Losses at the gene ends were 5 bases for V and 4 bases for J; bases not matched to a gene: 5. The germline V gene has CDR1 SGHTA and CDR2 FQGNSA. The CDR3: CASSARQGAGANVLTF. The CDR3 DNA follows: TGTGCCAGCAGCGCAAGACAGGGGGCGGGGGCCAACGTCCTGACTTTC.

The V and J genes are TRBV12-3 or TRBV12-4 and TRBJ2-2; no clear D. This CDR3 contains 13 residues. Trimming took 3 bases from V and 6 from J, leaving 8 bases between them. The chain's CDR3 is CASSFLGAGELFF. The CDR3 nucleotides are TGTGCCAGCAGTTTCCTGGGCGCCGGGGAGCTGTTTTTT.

This clone was seen only once. The rearrangement uses TRBV18 and TRBJ2-2; D ambiguous. This CDR3 has 15 residues. The germline V gene encodes CDR1 KGHSH and CDR2 LQKENI. The V gene lost 3 bases and the J gene lost 2 bases, with 10 bases spanning the gap. As DNA, the CDR3 is TGTGCCAGCTCACCGCGGCAGATTAACACCGGGGAGCTGTTTTTT. It is translated as CASSPRQINTGELFF.